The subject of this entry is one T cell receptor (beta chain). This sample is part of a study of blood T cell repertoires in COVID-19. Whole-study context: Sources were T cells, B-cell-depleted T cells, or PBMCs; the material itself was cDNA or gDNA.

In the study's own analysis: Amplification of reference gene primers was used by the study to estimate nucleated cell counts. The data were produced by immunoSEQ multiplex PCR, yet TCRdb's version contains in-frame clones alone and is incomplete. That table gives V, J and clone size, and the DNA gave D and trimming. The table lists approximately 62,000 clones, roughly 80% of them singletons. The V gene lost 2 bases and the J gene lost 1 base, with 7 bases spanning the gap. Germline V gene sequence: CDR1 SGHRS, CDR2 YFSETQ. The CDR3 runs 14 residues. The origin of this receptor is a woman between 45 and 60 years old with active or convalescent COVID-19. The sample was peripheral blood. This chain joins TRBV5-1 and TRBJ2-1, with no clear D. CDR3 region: CASSFTPSYNEQFF. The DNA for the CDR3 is TGCGCCAGCAGCTTTACTCCTTCCTACAATGAGCAGTTCTTC. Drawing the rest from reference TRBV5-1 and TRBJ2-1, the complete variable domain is KAGVTQTPRYLIKTRGQQVTLSCSPISGHRSVSWYQQTPGQGLQFLFEYFSETQRNKGNFPGRFSGRQFSNSRSEMNVSTLELGDSALYLCASSFTPSYNEQFFGPGTRLTVL.